This TCR beta chain was profiled in a study of a mutant IDH1 vaccine in newly diagnosed glioma. Study in general: Earlier treatment was radiotherapy, temozolomide, or both, with most getting both.

Notes on this clone: The antigen is not known.

Documented time point: week 47, end of study. All doses held 300 ug of mutant IDH1 20-mer peptide, with topical imiquimod. Patients had eight vaccinations, in weeks 1, 3, 5, 7, 11, 15, 19 and 23. Each tumor in the donors was a new WHO grade 3 or 4 astrocytoma, IDH1-mutant and ATRX-lost. CDR1 is SNHLY and CDR2 is FYNNEI in the germline V gene. The CDR3 loop spans 12 amino acids. V lost 6 bases, J lost 8 bases, and 10 bases lay in between. TCRdb's table, derived via immunoSEQ multiplex PCR, lists solely in-frame clones and lacks some. The table shows tens of thousands of clones, with about 61% occurring only once.

The sample here was peripheral blood mononuclear cells (PBMCs), taken from a glioma patient whose treatment included an IDH1 peptide vaccine. This sequence joins TRBV2 and TRBJ1-4; D is unclear. The sequence was collected from a man between 35 and 55 years old with glioma. Some clones in this sample may be carry-over from other donors' samples. The CDR3 DNA is TGTGCCAGCAGGCCGGGCCTGGAAAAACTGTTTTTT. Its protein is CASRPGLEKLFF.